This T cell receptor beta chain was recovered during a study of cytomegalovirus exposure and HLA in healthy donors. Trimming stripped 7 bases from V and 4 bases from J, with 16 bases between. This CDR3 is 14 amino acids long. Germline CDR1 reads MDHEN; CDR2 reads SYDVKM. The primer mix had 60 Vbeta and 13 Jbeta primers. Sequencing used immunoSEQ multiplex PCR; TCRdb keeps in-frame clones, though not all of them. The top ten hold around 1.2% of the sample, which has roughly 180,000 clones, roughly 82% seen once. Sequencing used PBMCs. The receptor comes from a girl aged 2-10 years in good health and CMV-seropositive. The rearrangement links TRBV28 to TRBJ2-5; D remains unclear. CDR3 region: CASIGVGSPETQYF. CDR3 sequence (DNA): TGTGCCAGCATAGGAGTTGGGTCCCCAGAGACCCAGTACTTC.